Listed here are 31 T cell receptor beta chains from one sample, sequenced in a study of CD8+ T cells in alopecia areata. Extraction and reverse transcription of RNA yielded cDNA as the sequencing template. Clones were read by immunoSEQ multiplex PCR, and TCRdb kept only the in-frame ones, dropping some. Here the sample spans 150,000 to 200,000 clones, approximately 67% being singletons. The treatment is: oral pan-JAK inhibitor, 5-10 mg twice daily. The material was CD4+ T cells sorted from blood, obtained around week 50, from a patient treated with tofacitinib. The receptors come from a human donor with alopecia areata.

The chain employs TRBV10-2 and TRBJ2-7; 7 nucleotides line up with TRBD1. The CDR3 runs to 16 residues. Trimming took 1 base from V and 2 from J; bases not matched to a gene: 8. In germline, CDR1 is WSHSY, CDR2 SAAADI. DNA for the CDR3: TGCGCCAGCAGTGAGTTCGGCAGGGGGACAACCTACGAGCAGTACTTC. Its protein is CASSEFGRGTTYEQYF.

The table lists this clone with a few counts. Here the CDR3 DNA reads TGTGCCAGCTCAACAAATGACAATCAGCCCCAGCATTTT. This encodes CASSTNDNQPQHF. The chain joins TRBV18 to TRBJ1-5; D unclear. The V end lost 5 bases, the J end lost 3 bases, and 8 bases lay between the germline ends. The CDR3 sequence is 13 residues long. Germline values: CDR1 KGHSH, CDR2 LQKENI. Variable domain in full (rest from reference TRBV18 and TRBJ1-5): NAGVMQNPRHLVRRRGQEARLRCSPMKGHSHVYWYRQLPEEGLKFMVYLQKENIIDESGMPKERFSAEFPKEGPSILRIQQVVRGDSAAYFCASSTNDNQPQHFGDGTRLSIL.

This clone has more than one count but fewer than ten. V usage is TRBV27 and J usage is TRBJ2-6; D remains unclear. This CDR3 has 14 residues. V lost 8 bases and J lost 1, with 9 bases in between. Germline-derived CDR1 and CDR2 are MNHEY and SMNVEV (reference sequence). The CDR3 nucleotides are TGTGCCAGCTTACACCTATCTGGGGCCAACGTCCTGACTTTC. It translates to CASLHLSGANVLTF. Full variable domain (remainder filled in from reference TRBV27 and TRBJ2-6): EAQVTQNPRYLITVTGKKLTVTCSQNMNHEYMSWYRQDPGLGLRQIYYSMNVEVTDKGDVPEGYKVSRKEKRNFPLILESPSPNQTSLYFCASLHLSGANVLTFGAGSRLTVL.

The chain carries TRBV29-1 and TRBJ1-2, with a tentative D call TRBD1 (6 bases). This CDR3 contains 14 residues. Per germline, CDR1 SQVTM and CDR2 ANQGSEA. With 1 base removed from V and 0 bases from J, the gap between germline ends came to 9 bases. CDR3: CSVEVRGPNYGYTF. The CDR3 DNA reads TGCAGCGTTGAAGTCCGGGGGCCTAACTATGGCTACACCTTC.

The V and J genes are TRBV15 and TRBJ1-2; possible D gene TRBD1, 5 bases. Between the trimmed V and J ends, which lost 5 bases and 8 bases, there was a span of 12 bases. In germline, CDR1 is LNHNV, CDR2 YYDKDF (reference sequence). This CDR3 contains 12 residues. CDR3 loop: CATSAGFVGYTF. CDR3 bases: TGTGCCACCAGCGCAGGGTTCGTAGGCTACACCTTC.

The chain is built from TRBV18 and TRBJ1-5, with 9 bases identical to TRBD1. Germline CDR1 is KGHSH and CDR2 is LQKENI. The CDR3 contains 17 residues. After removal of 4 bases from V and 2 bases from J, the junction contained 9 bases not matched to a gene. The CDR3 here is CASSRRDRDRGNQPQHF. DNA of the CDR3: TGTGCCAGCTCACGCCGGGACAGGGATCGAGGCAATCAGCCCCAGCATTTT.

This clone was counted between two and nine times. The chain is built from TRBV30 and TRBJ2-4; D is possibly TRBD1 or TRBD2 (5 bases each). The CDR3 runs 14 residues. Germline CDR1 is GTSNPN and CDR2 is SVGIG (reference sequence). Trimming removed 2 bases at V and 6 bases at J, with 14 bases between. Here the CDR3 DNA reads TGTGCCTGGAGTCGGGACGGCACAGGAAACATTCAGTACTTC. It is translated as CAWSRDGTGNIQYF. Together with reference TRBV30 and TRBJ2-4, the CDR3 gives the full variable domain: SQTIHQWPATLVQPVGSPLSLECTVEGTSNPNLYWYRQAAGRGLQLLFYSVGIGQISSEVPQNLSASRPQDRQFILSSKKLLLSDSGFYLCAWSRDGTGNIQYFGAGTRLSVL.

The chain couples TRBV30 to TRBJ1-2; D unresolved. This CDR3 is 14 amino acids long. CDR1 is GTSNPN and CDR2 is SVGIG in the germline V gene (reference sequence). Trimming pared 2 bases from V and 2 bases from J, leaving 12 bases between. CDR3 in amino acids: CAWSSGLANYGYTF. CDR3 nucleotides: TGTGCCTGGAGTTCAGGACTTGCCAACTATGGCTACACCTTC.

The genes are TRBV4-2 and TRBJ1-1; no firm D call. Germline values: CDR1 LGHNA, CDR2 YNFKEQ. There are 15 residues in the CDR3. The V end lost 1 base, the J end lost 3 bases, and 12 bases lay between the germline ends. Here the CDR3 DNA reads TGTGCCAGCAGCCAAGCCCGGTGGTTGGACACTGAAGCTTTCTTT. Amino acid sequence: CASSQARWLDTEAFF.

This clone showed up just a few times. In the same sample, other DNA sequences code for this CDR3. CDR3 amino acids: CSVDRVLNTEAFF. CDR3 DNA sequence: TGCAGCGTCGACAGGGTCCTGAACACTGAAGCTTTCTTT. V usage is TRBV29-1 and J usage is TRBJ1-1; 7 bases map to TRBD1. Looked up from germline, CDR1 is SQVTM and CDR2 is ANQGSEA. The CDR3 runs 13 residues. The V segment lost 6 bases and the J segment 0 bases; nucleotides outside the gene matches: 4.

The DNA for the CDR3 is TGTGCCAGCAGTCTACAGGACAGGGGACAGACCCAGTACTTC. It yields the protein CASSLQDRGQTQYF. The genes are TRBV2 and TRBJ2-5; 9 bases are shared with TRBD1. After removal of 5 bases from V and 6 bases from J, the junction contained 7 bases not matched to a gene. CDR1 is SNHLY and CDR2 is FYNNEI in the germline V gene. The CDR3 extends over 14 amino acids.

The chain uses TRBV30 and TRBJ1-2; possible D gene TRBD1, 5 bases. Germline V gene data show CDR1 as GTSNPN and CDR2 as SVGIG (reference sequence). CDR3 length equals 12 residues. Trimming left V 0 bases short and J 8 bases short, with 10 bases between. For the CDR3, the DNA is TGTGCCTGGAGTGTGGCAGGGCGCGGCTACACCTTC. As protein: CAWSVAGRGYTF.

V and J are TRBV7-3 and TRBJ2-6, with a tentative D call TRBD2 (6 bases). CDR3 length: 17 residues. Germline CDR1 SGHTA, CDR2 FQGTGA. Trimming pared 1 base from V and 0 bases from J, leaving 10 bases between. CDR3 amino acids: CASSLRSTSSGANVLTF. CDR3 in DNA: TGTGCCAGCAGCTTAAGGTCGACTAGCTCTGGGGCCAACGTCCTGACTTTC.

The chain links TRBV7-9 to TRBJ1-1; D is possibly TRBD1 (6 bases). CDR3 size: 12 residues. V was trimmed by 1 base and J by 12 bases, leaving 12 bases between them. Germline V gives CDR1 SEHNR, CDR2 FQNEAQ (reference sequence). The CDR3 spells CASSLERGRSFF. The CDR3 DNA is TGTGCCAGCAGCTTAGAGAGGGGGAGATCTTTCTTT.

The J gene is TRBJ1-2, the V gene TRBV29-1; 8 bases are shared with TRBD1. The CDR3 contains 14 residues. V dropped 2 bases and J dropped 7; count of bases not matched to a gene: 9. The germline V gene encodes CDR1 SQVTM and CDR2 ANQGSEA. The CDR3 sequence is CSVEPYRGSIGYTF. The CDR3 bases are TGCAGCGTTGAACCGTACAGGGGGAGTATTGGCTACACCTTC.

The chain employs TRBV30 and TRBJ2-7; the D gene is possibly TRBD2 (5 bases). V was pared by 0 bases and J by 5 bases, with 20 bases between. The V gene's germline CDR1 is GTSNPN and CDR2 SVGIG (reference sequence). The CDR3 runs to 16 residues. The CDR3 DNA reads TGTGCCTGGAGTGTAAGTCAAGGGTCTGTCGGGGACGAGCAGTACTTC. Encoded protein: CAWSVSQGSVGDEQYF.

This clone appeared once. The chain joins TRBV15 to TRBJ1-2; D not certain. The CDR3 has 13 residues. Germline V gene lookup returns CDR1 LNHNV and CDR2 YYDKDF (reference sequence). Trimming cost V 2 bases and J 8 bases, with 12 bases left between them. The CDR3 nucleotides are TGTGCCACCAGCAGACGTGAACGAAGGGGCTACACCTTC. Translation gives CATSRRERRGYTF.

This clone has just a few counts. The chain's CDR3 is CASRIRDRGGNEQFF. CDR3 DNA: TGTGCCAGCCGAATCCGGGACAGGGGAGGGAATGAGCAGTTCTTC. The chain uses TRBV6-6 and TRBJ2-1, with 10 bases that match TRBD1. V gave up 8 bases and J gave up 7 bases; unmatched junction bases: 11. This CDR3 has 15 residues. From germline, CDR1 is MNHNY and CDR2 SVGAGI (reference sequence).

The genes are TRBV30 and TRBJ2-4, with D possibly TRBD2 on 5 matching bases. Between the trimmed V and J ends, which lost 0 bases and 6 bases, there was a span of 9 bases. The CDR3 has 13 amino acids. From germline, CDR1 is GTSNPN and CDR2 SVGIG (reference sequence). The CDR3 bases are TGTGCCTGGAGTGTCGGACTTTCAAACATTCAGTACTTC. Its translation: CAWSVGLSNIQYF.

This sequence joins TRBV4-3 and TRBJ2-1; D perhaps matches TRBD2 (7 bases). Germline loops: CDR1 LGHNA, CDR2 YSLEER. The CDR3 covers 14 residues. Trimming took 1 base from V and 7 from J, leaving 11 bases between them. The CDR3 protein is CASSQVGGGNEQFF. In DNA form, the CDR3 reads TGCGCCAGCAGCCAAGTGGGAGGGGGGAATGAGCAGTTCTTC.

The CDR3, as DNA: TGTGCCAGCAGCGAGGACTACACAGATACGCAGTATTTT. As protein: CASSEDYTDTQYF. This chain connects TRBV7-6 to TRBJ2-3, with D tentatively TRBD2 (6 bases). V was clipped by 5 bases and J by 2 bases, with 8 bases between them. The CDR3 has 13 amino acids. Germline assignment: CDR1 SGHVS and CDR2 FNYEAQ.

The genes are TRBV30 and TRBJ2-1; D may be TRBD2 (5 bases). With 2 bases removed from V and 4 bases from J, the gap between germline ends came to 15 bases. The germline V gene encodes CDR1 GTSNPN and CDR2 SVGIG (reference sequence). There are 15 residues in the CDR3. The chain's CDR3 is CAWSRDVPGYNEQFF. DNA of the CDR3: TGTGCCTGGAGTCGGGATGTTCCGGGGTACAATGAGCAGTTCTTC.

Note on this clone: The junction does not match germline at one end; this may be a read error. The rearrangement uses TRBV15 and TRBJ1-1; D uncertain. The germline V gene encodes CDR1 LNHNV and CDR2 YYDKDF (reference sequence). This CDR3 is built from 11 residues. CDR3 sequence (DNA): TGTGCCACCAGCGGTACGACTGGAGCTTTCTTT. This codes for CATSGTTGAFF. The full variable domain, completed using reference TRBV15 and TRBJ1-1, is DAMVIQNPRYQVTQFGKPVTLSCSQTLNHNVMYWYQQKSSQAPKLLFHYYDKDFNNEADTPDNFQSRRPNTSFCFLDIRSPGLGDTAMYLCATSGTTGAFFGQGTRLTVV.

A few counts support this clone. The rearrangement joins TRBV19 to TRBJ2-2; D call uncertain. The germline V gene has CDR1 LNHDA and CDR2 SQIVND (reference sequence). Between the trimmed V and J ends, which lost 3 bases and 8 bases, there was a span of 10 bases. The CDR3 sequence is 13 residues long. The CDR3, as DNA: TGTGCCAGTAGTATGGACCCCTTGGGGGAGCTGTTTTTT. Translated: CASSMDPLGELFF.

This rearrangement joins TRBV7-2 to TRBJ2-1; tentatively, D is TRBD1 or TRBD2 (5 bases each). The V end lost 5 bases, the J end lost 12 bases, and 14 bases lay between the germline ends. The germline V gene encodes CDR1 SGHTA and CDR2 FQGNSA. The CDR3 is 12 residues long. This CDR3 is CASSQGTAVQFF. For the CDR3, the DNA is TGTGCCAGCAGCCAAGGGACGGCCGTGCAGTTCTTC.

V gene TRBV5-1 combines with J gene TRBJ2-4; TRBD1 is a possible D gene (6 bases). This CDR3 contains 16 residues. The germline V gene has CDR1 SGHRS and CDR2 YFSETQ. Deletions cut 0 bases from V and 2 bases from J, with 12 bases between. The CDR3 is CASSLDRVVSKNIQYF. The CDR3 region has the DNA TGCGCCAGCAGCTTGGACAGGGTGGTGTCCAAAAACATTCAGTACTTC.

The gene calls are TRBV6-1 and TRBJ2-7; D is unclear. In germline, CDR1 is MNHNS, CDR2 SASEGT. Deletions cut 5 bases from V and 3 bases from J, with 8 bases between. CDR3 length: 12 amino acids. The CDR3 DNA reads as TGTGCCAGCAGTCGGACCGACTACGAGCAGTACTTC. It translates to CASSRTDYEQYF.

This rearrangement joins TRBV14 to TRBJ1-2; D is perhaps TRBD1 (6 bases). Between the trimmed V and J ends, which lost 6 bases and 4 bases, there was a span of 15 bases. Per the germline V gene, CDR1 is SGHDN and CDR2 is FVKESK. The CDR3 is made up of 14 amino acids. The CDR3 sequence is CASSQDSTSYGYTF. CDR3 bases: TGTGCCAGCAGTCAGGACAGCACCAGCTATGGCTACACCTTC.

The rearrangement links TRBV14 to TRBJ1-1, with D perhaps TRBD1 (5 bases). CDR1 and CDR2 (germline): SGHDN, FVKESK. Trimming removed 0 bases from V and 7 bases from J, with 12 bases in between. This CDR3 is built from 14 residues. This chain's CDR3 is CASSQDYRSLEAFF. The CDR3 region has the DNA TGTGCCAGCAGCCAAGACTACAGGAGCCTTGAAGCTTTCTTT.

The V call is TRBV4-3, the J call TRBJ1-5; unclear D gene. This CDR3 has 15 amino acids. The germline V and J ends were trimmed by 0 bases and 3 bases, with 9 bases remaining between them. From germline, CDR1 is LGHNA and CDR2 YSLEER. The CDR3 loop reads CASSQEAANNQPQHF. The CDR3 DNA reads as TGCGCCAGCAGCCAAGAGGCAGCGAACAATCAGCCCCAGCATTTT.

The V gene is TRBV7-9, the J gene TRBJ1-2; the D gene is possibly TRBD1 (6 bases). The CDR3 covers 16 residues. V was trimmed by 5 bases and J by 5 bases, leaving 21 bases between them. The germline gives CDR1 SEHNR, CDR2 FQNEAQ (reference sequence). The CDR3: CASSPPLLQGGYGYTF. CDR3 bases: TGTGCCAGCAGCCCCCCCCTCCTACAGGGAGGATATGGCTACACCTTC.